This T cell receptor beta chain was captured by sequencing in a study of T cells in Graves' hyperthyroidism and ophthalmopathy. RNA transcripts served as the template for amplifying TCR beta CDR3 regions. Using the HTBI primer set, a first-round RT-PCR was run on the TCR CDR3. TCRdb re-called the multiplex PCR reads with MiXCR, one entry per CDR3 protein. The sample carries about 610,000 distinct CDR3 sequences, under 15% recorded once. Ophthalmopathy patients showed a Clinical Activity Score of at least 3, NOSPECS grade of at least 4 and duration under 3 months. Sequences were obtained from blood. The origin of this receptor is a woman between 40 and 55 years old with Graves' ophthalmopathy.

In DNA, the CDR3 is TGTGCCAGCAGCTTAGAGAGCGGGAGGGCCCACGAGCAGTACTTC. Its translation is CASSLESGRAHEQYF. This rearrangement joins TRBV7-8 to TRBJ2-7, with TRBD2 identical over 10 bases. V lost 1 base to trimming and J lost 5 bases; unmatched junction nucleotides: 5. The CDR3 totals 15 residues. Per germline, CDR1 SGHVS and CDR2 FQNEAQ.